This T cell receptor (beta chain) was sequenced in a study of blood T cells in healthy people across ages. The use of a sample-barcoded 5' primer and a J-beta primer mix characterized a second PCR of about 7 to 12 cycles. Every cDNA molecule carried a tag from a template-switch adaptor bearing 12 random nucleotides. TCRdb re-derived calls from the 5' RACE reads in MiXCR, one entry per CDR3 protein. This sample has fewer than 1,000,000 distinct CDR3 sequences, with about half found just once. There are a few counts of this clonotype. Germline CDR1 is PRHDT and CDR2 is FYEKMQ (reference sequence). The CDR3 runs to 16 residues. J was trimmed by 5 bases and V by 6 bases; bases with no gene match: 14.

The sequenced sample consisted of blood. The chain recombines TRBV13 with TRBJ2-5; 8 nucleotides line up with TRBD1. The TCR comes from an older man in good health. CDR3 nucleotide sequence: TGTGCCAGCAGGGACTCAGGGGGCGTGAGGTCCGAGACCCAGTACTTC. It codes for CASRDSGGVRSETQYF.